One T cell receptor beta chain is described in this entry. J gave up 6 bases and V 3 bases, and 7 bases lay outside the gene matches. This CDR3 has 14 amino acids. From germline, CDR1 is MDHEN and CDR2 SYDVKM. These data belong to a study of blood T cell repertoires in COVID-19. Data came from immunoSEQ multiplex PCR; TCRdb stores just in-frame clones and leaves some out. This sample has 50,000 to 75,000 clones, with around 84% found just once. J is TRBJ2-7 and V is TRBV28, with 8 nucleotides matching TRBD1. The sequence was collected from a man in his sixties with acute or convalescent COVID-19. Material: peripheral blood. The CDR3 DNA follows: TGTGCCAGCAGTTTGTCAGGGGGCGTCTTCGAGCAGTACTTC. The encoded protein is CASSLSGGVFEQYF. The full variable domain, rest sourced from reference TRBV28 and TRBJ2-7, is DVKVTQSSRYLVKRTGEKVFLECVQDMDHENMFWYRQDPGLGLRLIYFSYDVKMKEKGDIPEGYSVSREKKERFSLILESASTNQTSMYLCASSLSGGVFEQYFGPGTRLTVT.